A single sample gave rise to the 9 T cell receptor beta chains below, sequenced in a study of blood T cell repertoires in COVID-19. Only in-frame clones appear in the TCRdb table, and some are missing; sequencing was by immunoSEQ multiplex PCR. This sample carries around 100,000 clones, roughly 72% of them seen once, and the ten largest clones take approximately 5.9%. The sequencing input was peripheral blood. These receptors came from a man aged 80 or over with acute or convalescent COVID-19.

This rearrangement joins TRBV10-3 to TRBJ2-7, with D possibly matching TRBD1 (6 bases). With 10 bases removed from V and 3 bases from J, the gap between germline ends came to 10 bases. Germline loops: CDR1 ENHRY, CDR2 SYGVKD. The CDR3 is 11 residues long. The DNA of the CDR3 is TGTGCCAGCTCAGGGGACTACGAGCAGTACTTC. This sequence encodes CASSGDYEQYF.

The genes are TRBV4-1 and TRBJ1-4; 7 bases line up with TRBD1. The CDR3 has 15 residues. V shed 1 base and J 8 bases; nucleotides not matched to a gene: 7. Germline CDR1 MGHRA, CDR2 YSYEKL. The CDR3 coding sequence is TGCGCCAGCAGCCAAGGGGACAGCGACAAGGAAAAACTGTTTTTT. This encodes CASSQGDSDKEKLFF.

In its sample, this clone was seen many times. The chain combines TRBV11-2 with TRBJ2-1, with TRBD2 matching over 13 bases. V was pared by 5 bases and J by 4 bases, with 8 bases of the junction left unmatched. Germline values: CDR1 SGHAT, CDR2 FQNNGV. The CDR3 spans 17 residues. CDR3 amino acids: CASSLRTSGRDYNEQFF. The CDR3 DNA reads as TGTGCCAGCAGCCTTAGGACTAGCGGGAGAGATTACAATGAGCAGTTCTTC.

This clone was seen only once. J is TRBJ2-1 and V is TRBV10-3; D is perhaps TRBD1 (5 bases). The CDR3 covers 13 residues. Between the trimmed V and J ends, which lost 5 bases and 5 bases, there was a span of 10 bases. CDR1 is ENHRY, CDR2 SYGVKD, per germline. Here the CDR3 reads CAISMTEDNEQFF. As DNA, the CDR3 is TGTGCCATCAGTATGACAGAGGACAATGAGCAGTTCTTC.

This sequence joins TRBV6-5 and TRBJ1-5, with TRBD1 as a possible D gene (6 bases). This CDR3 has 15 amino acids. V lost 4 bases and J lost 7, with 17 bases in between. From germline, CDR1 is MNHEY and CDR2 SVGAGI. CDR3 loop: CASSSYPQGFQPQHF. The CDR3 DNA follows: TGTGCCAGCAGTTCCTACCCCCAGGGGTTCCAGCCCCAGCATTTT.

As to this clone: One junction end does not reproduce the germline sequence, and a read error may be involved. The CDR3 nucleotides read TGTGCCAGCAGCCTTTCTTTCCGGGAAAAATTT. Translating gives CASSLSFREKF. The chain uses TRBV5-8 and TRBJ1-1, with D unresolved. CDR3 length: 11 amino acids. In germline, CDR1 is SGHTS, CDR2 YDEGEE. The full variable domain, completed using reference TRBV5-8 and TRBJ1-1, is EAGVTQSPTHLIKTRGQQATLRCSPISGHTSVYWYQQALGLGLQFLLWYDEGEERNRGNFPPRFSGRQFPNYSSELNVNALELEDSALYLCASSLSFREKFGQGTRLTVV.

The rearrangement links TRBV5-4 to TRBJ1-2; 8 bases agree with TRBD1. CDR3 length: 13 residues. CDR1 and CDR2 from the germline V gene are SGHNT and YYREEE (reference sequence). Unmatched junction bases numbered 3, after V lost 4 bases and J lost 4 bases. The CDR3 is CASSQTGGYGYTF. CDR3 sequence (DNA): TGTGCCAGCAGCCAAACAGGGGGCTATGGCTACACCTTC.

CDR3 sequence reads: CASSPGTGDSPLHF. CDR3 in DNA: TGTGCCAGCTCCCCCGGGACAGGGGACTCACCCCTCCACTTT. The gene calls are TRBV28 and TRBJ1-6; 10 bases align to TRBD1. The CDR3 loop spans 14 amino acids. The J segment lost 10 bases and the V segment lost 8 bases, leaving 8 bases of the junction unmatched. Per the germline V gene, CDR1 is MDHEN and CDR2 is SYDVKM. Together with reference TRBV28 and TRBJ1-6, the CDR3 gives the full variable domain: DVKVTQSSRYLVKRTGEKVFLECVQDMDHENMFWYRQDPGLGLRLIYFSYDVKMKEKGDIPEGYSVSREKKERFSLILESASTNQTSMYLCASSPGTGDSPLHFGNGTRLTVT.

V usage is TRBV3-1 (or the pseudogene TRBV3-2) and J usage is TRBJ2-1; 13 bases are shared with TRBD2. The V segment lost 4 bases and the J segment 13 bases; nucleotides outside the gene matches: 13. Germline V lookup: CDR1 LGHDT, CDR2 YNNKEL (reference sequence). The CDR3 runs 16 residues. The CDR3 loop is CASSRGQGGLAGPQFF. In DNA, the CDR3 is TGTGCCAGCAGCCGCGGACAGGGGGGACTAGCGGGACCACAGTTCTTC.